A single sample gave rise to the 9 T cell receptor beta chains below, sequenced in a study of T cell clonotyping in hematopoietic cell transplantation. The sample's time point: recipient sample about 28 days before transplant, after cytoreduction. Using immunoSEQ multiplex PCR, the repertoire was profiled, and TCRdb retains in-frame clones only, with some absent. The data contain tens of thousands of clones, about 85% of them singletons. Sequenced here: peripheral blood mononuclear cells, sampled before stem cell transplant. The receptor source for this set is a man aged 55 to 70 with acute myeloid leukemia. Some clones in this sample may be carry-over from other donors' samples.

This sequence joins TRBV28 and TRBJ2-2, with TRBD2 identical over 11 bases. The V and J ends lost 0 bases and 6 bases, in that order; junction bases with no gene match: 6. Germline V lookup: CDR1 MDHEN, CDR2 SYDVKM. The CDR3 consists of 17 residues. CDR3 nucleotide sequence: TGTGCCAGCAGTTTATGGAGCCTAGCGGGGGGTCCCGGGGAGCTGTTTTTT. Residues: CASSLWSLAGGPGELFF.

The V call is TRBV7-8, the J call TRBJ2-2; 10 positions match TRBD2. The CDR3 runs to 17 residues. Germline loops: CDR1 SGHVS, CDR2 FQNEAQ. V trimming: 0 bases; J trimming: 4 bases; junction bases outside the gene matches: 5. The CDR3 DNA follows: TGTGCCAGCAGCTTAGCGGTAGCGGGGGGAATCACCGGGGAGCTGTTTTTT. This gives the protein CASSLAVAGGITGELFF.

This clone has just one count. The chain recombines TRBV6-4 with TRBJ2-1; 8 bases are shared with TRBD1. V lost 3 bases and J lost 9; bases outside the gene matches: 4. Germline V CDR1 and CDR2: MRHNA, SNTAGT. The CDR3 sequence is 13 residues long. The CDR3 bases are TGTGCCAGCAGTGAGGCAGGGGGCTTTGAGCAGTTCTTC. Amino acids: CASSEAGGFEQFF.

The CDR3 protein is CASSLRGLTEAFF. The CDR3 DNA is TGTGCCAGCAGTTTACGGGGTTTGACTGAAGCTTTCTTT. The rearrangement uses TRBV27 and TRBJ1-1; no clear D. V shed 2 bases and J shed 5 bases, with 9 bases lying between them. This CDR3 is 13 amino acids long. Germline lookup yields CDR1 MNHEY and CDR2 SMNVEV (reference sequence).

The chain is built from TRBV11-1 and TRBJ2-5; 8 bases agree with TRBD2. The CDR3 has 16 residues. V lost 5 bases to trimming and J lost 6 bases; unmatched junction nucleotides: 14. Germline loops: CDR1 SGHAT, CDR2 FQDESV (reference sequence). CDR3 in amino acids: CASSPRRSGGLKTQYF. The CDR3 bases are TGTGCCAGCAGCCCCCGGAGGAGCGGGGGATTAAAGACCCAGTACTTC.

The V gene is TRBV11-3, the J gene TRBJ2-6; D unclear. CDR1 SGHNT and CDR2 YENEEA come from the germline V gene. The CDR3 has 17 residues. Trimming cost V 0 bases and J 0 bases, with 9 bases left between them. The CDR3 nucleotides read TGTGCCAGCAGCTTAGATCATTGGGTCTCTGGGGCCAACGTCCTGACTTTC. Its protein is CASSLDHWVSGANVLTF.

V usage is TRBV5-1 and J usage is TRBJ1-2, with TRBD1 matching 10 bases. The CDR3 loop spans 18 amino acids. The V gene end was trimmed by 2 bases and the J gene end by 5 bases; junction bases not matched to a gene: 15. Germline CDR1 is SGHRS and CDR2 is YFSETQ. As DNA, the CDR3 is TGCGCCAGCAGCTTACAAACCGGCCTGGACAGGGGGTGGTATGGCTACACCTTC. It is translated as CASSLQTGLDRGWYGYTF.

This clone turned up a few times. The chain is built from TRBV28 and TRBJ1-5, with 7 bases aligning to TRBD1. The junction had 10 bases not matched to a gene; V was cut back by 7 bases and J by 7 bases. The CDR3 loop spans 14 amino acids. Per the germline V gene, CDR1 is MDHEN and CDR2 is SYDVKM. The CDR3, as DNA: TGTGCCAGCAAACGAGGGGGCGCGACCCAGCCCCAGCATTTT. This encodes CASKRGGATQPQHF.

The V gene is TRBV6-1, the J gene TRBJ1-6; TRBD1 agrees at 8 bases. The CDR3 covers 15 residues. The germline V gene encodes CDR1 MNHNS and CDR2 SASEGT. Trimming removed 6 bases from V and 8 bases from J; junction bases left unmatched: 9. This CDR3 is CASRDLTGGYSPLHF. CDR3 nucleotides: TGTGCCAGCAGGGACCTTACAGGGGGATATTCACCCCTCCACTTT.